The text below deals with one TCR beta chain. Its antigen is not identified. This sample stems from a study of T cell responses to AZD1222 COVID-19 vaccine. At the level of the study: Pooled together were second doses at about 4 or about 12 weeks.

From germline, CDR1 is LNHNV and CDR2 YYDKDF (reference sequence). The CDR3 extends over 13 amino acids. V was shortened by 1 base and J by 5 bases, with 8 bases between the two germline ends. Sequencing was performed with immunoSEQ multiplex PCR; in TCRdb, only in-frame clones are kept and a portion is missing. Seen here are some 130,000 clones, about 87% observed once, and the top ten hold roughly 2%. Overall study results and limits: When two AZD1222 doses had been given, Spike-specific TCR breadth and depth rose. Baseline serostatus was positive in only a handful of AZD1222 recipients.

The material sequenced was peripheral blood, taken on day 0 of AZD1222 vaccination. The sequence was collected from an adult in good health. The chain is built from TRBV15 and TRBJ2-5; unclear D gene. The CDR3 loop reads CATSRGAVETQYF. Written as DNA, the CDR3 is TGTGCCACCAGCAGAGGGGCGGTGGAGACCCAGTACTTC.